This TCR beta chain comes out of a study of blood T cell repertoires in COVID-19. Study as a whole: Acute-phase and convalescent COVID-19 samples originated in the United States, Italy and Spain. The analysed material was cDNA or gDNA that came from T cells, B-cell-depleted T cells, or PBMCs.

This clone was counted only a few times. Authors' data handling: Cell counts per sample came from amplifying reference gene primers. Produced via immunoSEQ multiplex PCR; TCRdb's table is partial and in-frame only. V and J calls and clone size come straight from that table; D and trimming were deduced from the DNA. The table shows approximately 100,000 clones, with roughly 82% occurring only once. This CDR3 region has 14 residues. Germline CDR1 is MNHEY and CDR2 is SVGAGI. Germline trimming cut 10 bases from V and 7 bases from J; bases unmatched to any gene: 11. The sample was peripheral blood. The V call is TRBV6-5, the J call TRBJ2-1; TRBD1 matches 9 bases. The clonotype was recovered from a man in his 70s with active or convalescent COVID-19. The CDR3 is CATTWGTGYNEQFF. The CDR3 bases are TGTGCCACCACCTGGGGGACAGGGTATAATGAGCAGTTCTTC.